These 19 T cell receptor beta chains were all obtained from the same sample, sequenced in a study of Ad26.COV2.S vaccination and SARS-CoV-2 variants. Libraries were prepared by immunoSEQ multiplex PCR; TCRdb keeps only in-frame clonotypes and omits some of them. The sample lists over 100,000 clones, around three quarters occurring once. Sequencing was performed on peripheral blood, taken after recovery from COVID-19. The receptors shown here come from a human donor who had recovered from COVID-19.

This clone has just one count. The rearrangement joins TRBV3-1 (or the pseudogene TRBV3-2) to TRBJ2-1, with a tentative D call TRBD1 (6 bases). V was shortened by 2 bases and J by 0 bases, with 11 bases between the two germline ends. CDR1 is LGHDT and CDR2 is YNNKEL in the germline V gene (reference sequence). The CDR3 length is 16 residues. The CDR3: CASSQPTTGSYNEQFF. The CDR3 DNA follows: TGTGCCAGCAGCCAACCGACGACAGGCTCCTACAATGAGCAGTTCTTC.

The V call is TRBV5-1, the J call TRBJ2-7, with 9 bases aligning to TRBD1. CDR1 is SGHRS, CDR2 YFSETQ, per germline. The CDR3 has 15 residues. Germline trimming cut 4 bases from V and 5 bases from J; bases unmatched to any gene: 10. CDR3 nucleotide sequence: TGCGCCAGCAGCCGGGGCGGGACAGGGATCAACGAGCAGTACTTC. Encoded protein: CASSRGGTGINEQYF.

The chain uses TRBV5-4 and TRBJ2-2, with a tentative D call TRBD2 (5 bases). The CDR3 sequence is 16 residues long. V lost 4 bases, J lost 3 bases, and 16 bases lay in between. Germline-derived CDR1 and CDR2 are SGHNT and YYREEE (reference sequence). The CDR3 sequence: CASSRGLEVHTGELFF. CDR3 coding DNA: TGTGCCAGCAGCCGAGGGCTTGAAGTTCACACCGGGGAGCTGTTTTTT.

The CDR3 nucleotides are TGTGCCAGCAGTCTCTCCCCACCAGCGAATGAGCAGTTCTTC. Encoded protein: CASSLSPPANEQFF. The rearrangement links TRBV6-5 to TRBJ2-1; D is unclear. There are 14 residues in the CDR3. Germline loops: CDR1 MNHEY, CDR2 SVGAGI. The V gene lost 5 bases and the J gene lost 7 bases, with 15 bases spanning the gap.

The CDR3 DNA sequence: TGTGCCTGGAGTGCCGGGACAGCGGGTGGCTACACCTTC. It codes for CAWSAGTAGGYTF. V is TRBV30 and J is TRBJ1-2; 7 nucleotides line up with TRBD1. The CDR3 covers 13 residues. V dropped 1 base and J dropped 7; count of bases not matched to a gene: 6. Germline V gives CDR1 GTSNPN, CDR2 SVGIG (reference sequence). Complete variable domain (other parts from reference TRBV30 and TRBJ1-2): SQTIHQWPATLVQPVGSPLSLECTVEGTSNPNLYWYRQAAGRGLQLLFYSVGIGQISSEVPQNLSASRPQDRQFILSSKKLLLSDSGFYLCAWSAGTAGGYTFGSGTRLTVV.

V gene TRBV30 combines with J gene TRBJ2-3; 9 bases map to TRBD2. V lost 5 bases to trimming and J lost 12 bases; unmatched junction nucleotides: 6. The CDR3 contains 11 residues. Germline CDR1 reads GTSNPN; CDR2 reads SVGIG (reference sequence). Here the CDR3 DNA reads TGTGCCTGGGGCTCTAGCGGGGAACAGTATTTT. Translating gives CAWGSSGEQYF.

The rearrangement links TRBV19 to TRBJ2-7; the D is unclear. From germline, CDR1 is LNHDA and CDR2 SQIVND (reference sequence). The length of the CDR3 is 14 residues. Trimming removed 6 bases at V and 4 bases at J, with 16 bases between. The chain's CDR3 is CASSKDQGVYEQYF. The CDR3 nucleotides are TGTGCCAGTAGCAAGGACCAAGGCGTGTACGAGCAGTACTTC.

This clone was observed a handful of times. The gene calls are TRBV5-6 and TRBJ1-1; D gene ambiguous. The germline gives CDR1 SGHDT, CDR2 YYEEEE. V was cut by 1 base and J by 1 base, with 8 bases left in between. The length of the CDR3 is 14 residues. CDR3 nucleotide sequence: TGTGCCAGCAGCTTGTTGGTCAGGAACACTGAAGCTTTCTTT. This codes for CASSLLVRNTEAFF. Filled out from reference TRBV5-6 and TRBJ1-1, the complete variable domain reads DAGVTQSPTHLIKTRGQQVTLRCSPKSGHDTVSWYQQALGQGPQFIFQYYEEEERQRGNFPDRFSGHQFPNYSSELNVNALLLGDSALYLCASSLLVRNTEAFFGQGTRLTVV.

This clone was observed a single time. The chain is built from TRBV28 and TRBJ1-1; 7 nucleotides line up with TRBD1. Losses at the gene ends were 7 bases for V and 7 bases for J; bases not matched to a gene: 21. From germline, CDR1 is MDHEN and CDR2 SYDVKM. The CDR3 extends over 17 amino acids. Here the CDR3 reads CASNKPQGGPRGGEAFF. The DNA for the CDR3 is TGTGCCAGCAATAAACCCCAGGGGGGCCCAAGGGGTGGTGAAGCTTTCTTT.

The chain carries TRBV28 and TRBJ2-1; 8 positions match TRBD2. CDR1 MDHEN and CDR2 SYDVKM come from the germline V gene. This CDR3 has 15 residues. V was clipped by 2 bases and J by 2 bases; unmatched bases: 2. The CDR3 spells CASSLAGGPYNEQFF. DNA for the CDR3: TGTGCCAGCAGTTTAGCGGGGGGCCCCTACAATGAGCAGTTCTTC.

The chain is built from TRBV7-2 and TRBJ1-1; D unclear. Germline V gene data show CDR1 as SGHTA and CDR2 as FQGNSA. The length of the CDR3 is 14 residues. V dropped 3 bases and J dropped 7 bases, with 15 bases sitting between them. The CDR3, as DNA: TGTGCCAGCAGCTTGAAGTCGACTCCAGGTGAAGCTTTCTTT. Its translation: CASSLKSTPGEAFF.

This chain connects TRBV21-1 to TRBJ1-4; the table calls TRBD1, which could not be checked here. TRBV21-1 is classified as a pseudogene. This CDR3 comprises 19 residues. Here the CDR3 reads CASSKASGDRGSEDEKLFF. The CDR3 DNA sequence: TGTGCCAGCAGCAAAGCGTCAGGGGACAGGGGTAGTGAGGATGAAAAACTGTTTTTT.

The chain is built from TRBV19 and TRBJ2-2; D gene unclear. Looked up from germline, CDR1 is LNHDA and CDR2 is SQIVND (reference sequence). V was trimmed by 1 base and J by 4 bases, leaving 10 bases between them. The CDR3 is made up of 15 amino acids. The CDR3 DNA is TGTGCCAGTAGTATAGCGAGTACGGGCACCGGGGAGCTGTTTTTT. It encodes CASSIASTGTGELFF.

A few counts support this clone. This chain links TRBV5-4 with TRBJ2-7; weak D call: TRBD2 (7 bases). CDR3 length: 15 amino acids. CDR1 is SGHNT, CDR2 YYREEE, per germline (reference sequence). Deletions cut 4 bases from V and 7 bases from J, with 21 bases between. DNA for the CDR3: TGTGCCAGCAGCACACCCAGGGGATTGCGGGGGGAGCAGTACTTC. Its protein product is CASSTPRGLRGEQYF.

This clone appeared a single time. Here the CDR3 DNA reads TGTGCCAGCAGCTATTTGGACACGGGCGGGGATCAGCCCCAGCATTTT. Translated: CASSYLDTGGDQPQHF. The genes are TRBV5-6 and TRBJ1-5; D is possibly TRBD1 (5 bases). Trimming stripped 3 bases from V and 5 bases from J, with 18 bases between. Germline V gene data show CDR1 as SGHDT and CDR2 as YYEEEE. The CDR3 covers 16 residues.

The V call is TRBV5-1, the J call TRBJ2-5; D not certain. The CDR3 runs 13 residues. CDR1 and CDR2 from the germline V gene are SGHRS and YFSETQ. V dropped 0 bases and J dropped 5 bases, with 8 bases sitting between them. The CDR3 is CASSLALGETQYF. CDR3 DNA sequence: TGCGCCAGCAGCTTGGCCCTAGGGGAGACCCAGTACTTC.

In this sample, this clone turned up a few times. The V gene is TRBV3-1 (or the pseudogene TRBV3-2), the J gene TRBJ2-7; D unresolved. The ends were cut back, 1 base at V and 4 bases at J, with 11 bases in the middle. Germline V gene lookup returns CDR1 LGHDT and CDR2 YNNKEL (reference sequence). The CDR3 extends over 14 amino acids. The CDR3 region is CASSQAGHGYEQYF. The CDR3 DNA sequence: TGTGCCAGCAGCCAAGCGGGTCACGGATACGAGCAGTACTTC.

The chain combines TRBV10-3 with TRBJ2-2; D not certain. This CDR3 has 14 residues. CDR1 and CDR2 (germline): ENHRY, SYGVKD. Between the trimmed V and J ends, which lost 7 bases and 5 bases, there was a span of 14 bases. DNA for the CDR3: TGTGCCATCAACCCCGGAAGGCTGACCGGGGAGCTGTTTTTT. Translation: CAINPGRLTGELFF.

CDR3 coding DNA: TGTGCCAGCAGCGTAAGAAGGACAGATACGCAGTATTTT. As protein: CASSVRRTDTQYF. This chain uses TRBV9 with TRBJ2-3, with D hard to call. V dropped 1 base and J dropped 3 bases, with 6 bases sitting between them. CDR3 length: 13 residues. Germline values: CDR1 SGDLS, CDR2 YYNGEE.